The 13 T cell receptor beta chains given below trace back to one sample, sequenced in a study of OX40 agonist ivuxolimab in advanced cancers. Profiling relied on immunoSEQ multiplex PCR, and the TCRdb table lists in-frame clones only, not all of them. The sample includes 85,000 to 120,000 clones, less than 95% seen only once; the top ten take about 0.5%. Material: CD4+ or CD8+ T cells sorted from blood, obtained in a trial of the OX40 agonist ivuxolimab. All receptors come from an adult with an advanced solid tumor such as melanoma, head and neck, liver or kidney cancer.

CDR3 loop: CASSFSSGTEAFF. CDR3 nucleotide sequence: TGTGCCAGCAGCTTCAGTTCCGGGACTGAAGCTTTCTTT. The rearrangement uses TRBV7-6 and TRBJ1-1; D remains ambiguous. Trimming stripped 3 bases from V and 5 bases from J, with 10 bases between. The CDR3 is 13 amino acids. Germline assignment: CDR1 SGHVS and CDR2 FNYEAQ.

J is TRBJ1-2 and V is TRBV25-1, with D tentatively TRBD1 (5 bases). Germline V gene data show CDR1 as MGHDK and CDR2 as SYGVNS. The CDR3 loop spans 14 amino acids. The CDR3 nucleotides are TGTGCACCCGTACGAGGGGCCTCTAACTATGGCTACACCTTC. Its protein product is CAPVRGASNYGYTF.

This chain joins TRBV28 and TRBJ1-2; D unresolved. The V end lost 4 bases, the J end lost 4 bases, and 4 bases lay between the germline ends. CDR1 is MDHEN, CDR2 SYDVKM, per germline. The CDR3 totals 11 residues. CDR3 region: CASSYGYGYTF. The CDR3 DNA sequence: TGTGCCAGCAGTTACGGCTATGGCTACACCTTC.

With respect to this clone: Compared with germline, one end of the junction differs, possibly owing to a read error. The chain couples TRBV7-2 to TRBJ2-7; no clear D gene. Germline V gives CDR1 SGHTA, CDR2 FQGNSA. The CDR3 loop spans 15 amino acids. The CDR3 sequence: CASSPPLSTAYERYF. As DNA, the CDR3 is TGTGCCAGCAGCCCCCCTCTCTCAACGGCCTACGAGCGGTACTTC.

The chain recombines TRBV6-1 with TRBJ2-7; D gene ambiguous. The V gene lost 6 bases and the J gene lost 1 base, with 13 bases spanning the gap. Germline assignment: CDR1 MNHNS and CDR2 SASEGT. CDR3 length equals 14 residues. The CDR3 sequence is CASRPLGNSYEQYF. CDR3 bases: TGTGCCAGCAGGCCGCTGGGCAATTCCTACGAGCAGTACTTC.

The J gene is TRBJ2-2, the V gene TRBV7-3, with D perhaps TRBD1 (6 bases). Per germline, CDR1 SGHTA and CDR2 FQGTGA. Between the trimmed V and J ends, which lost 1 base and 2 bases, there was a span of 11 bases. The CDR3 has 16 amino acids. CDR3 loop: CASSLSLGANTGELFF. Here the CDR3 DNA reads TGTGCCAGCAGCTTAAGTCTGGGGGCCAACACCGGGGAGCTGTTTTTT.

The chain recombines TRBV5-4 with TRBJ1-2; 7 nucleotides agree with TRBD1. Looked up from germline, CDR1 is SGHNT and CDR2 is YYREEE (reference sequence). This CDR3 has 14 amino acids. V dropped 4 bases and J dropped 0; count of bases not matched to a gene: 3. The CDR3: CASSPGTANYGYTF. For the CDR3, the DNA is TGTGCCAGCAGCCCTGGGACAGCTAACTATGGCTACACCTTC.

The chain has TRBV7-2 and TRBJ2-2; no clear D. The ends were cut back, 4 bases at V and 8 bases at J, with 17 bases in the middle. Per germline, CDR1 SGHTA and CDR2 FQGNSA. The CDR3 is 15 residues long. DNA of the CDR3: TGTGCCAGCAGCTCGGACGGAATGGTTGGGGGGGAGCTGTTTTTT. It codes for CASSSDGMVGGELFF.

V and J are TRBV4-1 and TRBJ2-5, with D possibly being TRBD1 (6 bases). Germline V gene sequence: CDR1 MGHRA, CDR2 YSYEKL. The V end was cut by 0 bases, the J end by 4 bases, with 12 bases between. The CDR3 totals 15 residues. The CDR3 reads CASSQERGWRETQYF. The CDR3 bases are TGCGCCAGCAGCCAAGAGAGGGGGTGGAGAGAGACCCAGTACTTC.

The chain recombines TRBV27 with TRBJ1-1, with a tentative D call TRBD1 (5 bases). Trimming shortened V by 6 bases and J by 1 base, and 9 bases separated the two germline ends. Germline-derived CDR1 and CDR2 are MNHEY and SMNVEV (reference sequence). CDR3 size: 13 residues. As DNA, the CDR3 is TGTGCCAGCAGCCTGACAGCGAACACTGAAGCTTTCTTT. Translated: CASSLTANTEAFF.

This clone has more than one count but fewer than ten. This chain connects TRBV4-1 to TRBJ2-1; D gene ambiguous. The CDR3 covers 17 residues. Germline V gene sequence: CDR1 MGHRA, CDR2 YSYEKL. Trimming stripped 4 bases from V and 0 bases from J, with 16 bases between. As DNA, the CDR3 is TGCGCCAGCAGCCCTCGCTCTTACTACAGCTCCTACAATGAGCAGTTCTTC. Amino acids: CASSPRSYYSSYNEQFF.

The V gene is TRBV30, the J gene TRBJ1-1; maybe TRBD1 (5 bases). Germline V gives CDR1 GTSNPN, CDR2 SVGIG (reference sequence). The V end was cut by 5 bases, the J end by 2 bases, with 12 bases between. This CDR3 has 13 residues. CDR3 protein: CAWEQGYNTEAFF. The CDR3 region has the DNA TGTGCCTGGGAGCAGGGTTACAACACTGAAGCTTTCTTT. Complete variable domain (other parts from reference TRBV30 and TRBJ1-1): SQTIHQWPATLVQPVGSPLSLECTVEGTSNPNLYWYRQAAGRGLQLLFYSVGIGQISSEVPQNLSASRPQDRQFILSSKKLLLSDSGFYLCAWEQGYNTEAFFGQGTRLTVV.

CDR3 loop: CASSKPGTGIYEQYF. Written as DNA, the CDR3 is TGTGCCAGCAGTAAACCCGGGACAGGGATCTACGAGCAGTACTTC. The V gene is TRBV2, the J gene TRBJ2-7; 9 bases line up with TRBD1. Germline V lookup: CDR1 SNHLY, CDR2 FYNNEI. V lost 5 bases and J lost 3; bases outside the gene matches: 8. The CDR3 is 15 residues long.